This TCR beta chain was identified during a study of blood T cells in healthy people across ages. Notes on the study in general: What prevented conclusive comparison of naive and antigen-experienced cells was that PBMCs were unsorted. As age increased, TCR beta diversity per million T cells fell in a roughly linear fashion.

For the second PCR, which ran for about 6 to 11 cycles, a sample-barcoded 5' primer and a J-beta primer mix were used. Per sample, CDR3-containing paired-end reads numbered at least 2.5 million. Each CDR3 protein gets one entry after TCRdb re-called the 5' RACE reads with MiXCR. The table shows around 850,000 distinct CDR3 sequences, with about 37% occurring only once. As concerns this clonotype: Its antigen is unknown.

Germline values: CDR1 ENHRY, CDR2 SYGVKD. V was shortened by 0 bases and J by 2 bases, with 12 bases between the two germline ends. The CDR3 has 16 residues. Specimen: blood. This receptor was identified in a man aged 18 to 30 in good health. The chain recombines TRBV10-3 with TRBJ2-3, with TRBD1 as a possible D gene (6 bases). As DNA, the CDR3 is TGTGCCATCAGTGAGTCTTCGGGGACAAACACAGATACGCAGTATTTT. The encoded protein is CAISESSGTNTDTQYF.